The T cell receptor (beta chain) under discussion was sequenced for a study of beta chain features in type 1 diabetes. The table lists this clone with a few counts. V dropped 7 bases and J dropped 0 bases, with 13 bases sitting between them. This CDR3 is built from 15 residues. CDR1 MDHEN and CDR2 SYDVKM come from the germline V gene. Reverse transcription of all isolated RNA meant that expressed TCRB transcripts were sequenced. Profiling relied on immunoSEQ multiplex PCR, and the TCRdb table lists in-frame clones only, not all of them. The sample records hundreds of thousands of clones, roughly 12% being singletons.

The V and J genes are TRBV28 and TRBJ2-1, with TRBD1 as a possible D gene (7 bases). This clonotype was obtained from a man between 18 and 29 years old in good health. Specimen: naive CD4+ T cells from blood. CDR3 in amino acids: CASKVQGGSYNEQFF. DNA for the CDR3: TGTGCCAGCAAGGTGCAGGGGGGCTCCTACAATGAGCAGTTCTTC.